These 10 T cell receptor beta chains share one sample of origin, sequenced in a study of shared clonotypes between healthy human individuals. Produced via immunoSEQ multiplex PCR; TCRdb's table is partial and in-frame only. The table includes some 2 million clones, 85% to 95% detected once. The sequencing input was naive CD4+ T cells sorted from blood. Noted subset: CD45RA+ positively selected. All receptors come from a man between 18 and 29 years old in good health.

This chain uses TRBV18 with TRBJ2-7; 9 bases are a match to TRBD1. With V trimmed by 3 bases and J by 5 bases, 8 bases remained unmatched. Germline CDR1 reads KGHSH; CDR2 reads LQKENI. The CDR3 contains 15 residues. The DNA of the CDR3 is TGTGCCAGCTCACCCTGGGGGGGACAGGGAGACGAGCAGTACTTC. It codes for CASSPWGGQGDEQYF. Drawing the rest from reference TRBV18 and TRBJ2-7, the complete variable domain is NAGVMQNPRHLVRRRGQEARLRCSPMKGHSHVYWYRQLPEEGLKFMVYLQKENIIDESGMPKERFSAEFPKEGPSILRIQQVVRGDSAAYFCASSPWGGQGDEQYFGPGTRLTVT.

This chain joins TRBV7-2 and TRBJ1-2; D unresolved. V was pared by 3 bases and J by 1 base, with 9 bases between. From germline, CDR1 is SGHTA and CDR2 FQGNSA. CDR3 length equals 14 residues. Written as DNA, the CDR3 is TGTGCCAGCAGCTTCGACGGAATTAACTATGGCTACACCTTC. It is translated as CASSFDGINYGYTF.

This chain joins TRBV18 and TRBJ2-1, with 7 bases matching TRBD1. Looked up from germline, CDR1 is KGHSH and CDR2 is LQKENI. The CDR3 totals 15 residues. Losses at the gene ends were 5 bases for V and 4 bases for J; bases not matched to a gene: 8. The CDR3 bases are TGTGCCAGCTCATTCGTACAGGGGCCTTACAATGAGCAGTTCTTC. Translation: CASSFVQGPYNEQFF.

The chain employs TRBV7-9 and TRBJ1-4; D unresolved. The germline V and J ends were trimmed by 0 bases and 7 bases, with 15 bases remaining between them. Germline V gives CDR1 SEHNR, CDR2 FQNEAQ (reference sequence). The CDR3 is 16 residues long. Here the CDR3 reads CASSLAGRQSGEKLFF. The DNA for the CDR3 is TGTGCCAGCAGCTTAGCGGGCCGGCAGTCGGGTGAAAAACTGTTTTTT.

The rearrangement joins TRBV2 to TRBJ2-2; perhaps TRBD1 as D (5 bases). V lost 5 bases to trimming and J lost 5 bases, with 21 bases between them. This CDR3 is built from 17 residues. Germline lookup yields CDR1 SNHLY and CDR2 FYNNEI. The CDR3 DNA follows: TGTGCCAGCAGTAAAAGGGGTAGTTCCTTGGGGACCGGGGAGCTGTTTTTT. It specifies CASSKRGSSLGTGELFF.

This clone showed up just once. The gene calls are TRBV29-1 and TRBJ2-1, with 10 bases fitting TRBD2. The CDR3 covers 13 residues. The germline CDR1 and CDR2 sequences are SQVTM and ANQGSEA. Here the CDR3 DNA reads TGCAGTGCCCAGCGGGGGGGTGGTAATGAGCAGTTCTTC. It yields the protein CSAQRGGGNEQFF.

The rearrangement joins TRBV27 to TRBJ2-7; D may be TRBD1 (5 bases). CDR1 MNHEY and CDR2 SMNVEV come from the germline V gene (reference sequence). Trimming removed 0 bases at V and 0 bases at J, with 12 bases between. The CDR3 totals 16 residues. CDR3 sequence (DNA): TGTGCCAGCAGTTTATCCCCAGGGATCAGCTCCTACGAGCAGTACTTC. Translation gives CASSLSPGISSYEQYF.

Remarks on this clone: Since a much larger clone is just one base distant, this may be a read error. In the same sample, other DNA sequences code for this CDR3. J is TRBJ1-2 and V is TRBV7-9, with 7 bases identical to TRBD1. The CDR3 is made up of 13 amino acids. The germline gives CDR1 SEHNR, CDR2 FQNEAQ (reference sequence). J gave up 2 bases and V 4 bases, and 1 base lay outside the gene matches. The CDR3 spells CASSSTGNYGYTF. The CDR3 coding sequence is TGTGCCAGCAGCTCGACAGGGAACTATGGCTACACCTTC. Filled out from reference TRBV7-9 and TRBJ1-2, the complete variable domain reads DTGVSQNPRHKITKRGQNVTFRCDPISEHNRLYWYRQTLGQGPEFLTYFQNEAQLEKSRLLSDRFSAERPKGSFSTLEIQRTEQGDSAMYLCASSSTGNYGYTFGSGTRLTVV.

There are a few counts of this clone. Here the CDR3 reads CASSQAGQGWSPLHF. CDR3 nucleotides: TGCGCCAGCAGCCAAGCGGGACAGGGGTGGTCACCCCTCCACTTT. The chain couples TRBV4-1 to TRBJ1-6, with 10 bases fitting TRBD1. Germline trimming cut 1 base from V and 10 bases from J; bases unmatched to any gene: 4. Germline CDR1 and CDR2: MGHRA and YSYEKL. The CDR3 has 15 residues.

The DNA of the CDR3 is TGTGCCAGCAGTTCGATTTCGGGACAGGGGTCTTACGGCTACACCTTC. It codes for CASSSISGQGSYGYTF. The genes are TRBV28 and TRBJ1-2; TRBD1 aligns across 10 bases. Germline assignment: CDR1 MDHEN and CDR2 SYDVKM. Unmatched junction bases numbered 13, after V lost 4 bases and J lost 8 bases. This CDR3 contains 16 residues.